The entry below gives a single T cell receptor beta chain sequence along with its context. What it binds is not known. This entry is derived from a study of cytomegalovirus exposure and HLA in healthy donors. The primer mix had 60 Vbeta and 13 Jbeta primers. The repertoire was sequenced with immunoSEQ multiplex PCR; TCRdb's copy has only in-frame clones and lacks some. Among about 200,000 clones listed, 70% to 80% were seen once. Broader study findings: Analyzed later, most CMV-associated TCR beta chains appeared HLA-restricted. V- and J-gene trimming in TCR beta was tied to a missense DCLRE1C variant by an analysis performed later. Confirmation in vitro established that three CMV-associated chains were specific for CMV antigens.

Unmatched junction bases numbered 4, after V lost 1 base and J lost 5 bases. In germline, CDR1 is SEHNR, CDR2 FQNEAQ (reference sequence). This CDR3 comprises 16 residues. The chain has TRBV7-9 and TRBJ1-5; 11 positions agree with TRBD1. This receptor was obtained from a male donor in good health and CMV-seropositive. The source material was PBMCs. Written as DNA, the CDR3 is TGTGCCAGCAGCTTAGGTAGGACAGGGGGCGATCAGCCCCAGCATTTT. Its protein product is CASSLGRTGGDQPQHF.